This TCR beta chain was captured by sequencing in a study of beta chain features in type 1 diabetes. The sequenced template was cDNA made from the entire isolated RNA. Sequenced by immunoSEQ multiplex PCR; TCRdb stores in-frame clones only, minus some. The table includes fewer than 300,000 clones, about a fifth detected once. Markers CD45RO/CCR7/CD25/CD127/CD95/CD27 served to sort CD4+ naive, central memory, regulatory and stem cell-like memory cells. Every sorted population was more than 95% pure. Findings and caveats of the study: Among all four CD4+ subsets, Type 1 diabetes patients had TCRB CDR3s that were moderately but significantly shorter. Naive, central memory and regulatory TCRB repertoires appeared more similar among patients than healthy donors. The question left open here concerned HLA type influencing TCRB rearrangement.

Trimming took 5 bases from V and 5 from J, leaving 12 bases between them. The CDR3 is 13 amino acids. The V gene's germline CDR1 is SGHTA and CDR2 FQGNSA. This clone showed up just a few times. Antigen specificity is unknown. The sequenced material came from naive CD4+ T cells from blood. The TCR originated in a middle-aged woman with type 1 diabetes. The chain joins TRBV7-2 to TRBJ2-5; D gene uncertain. CDR3 coding DNA: TGTGCCAGCAGCAAACCGAATGAGGAGACCCAGTACTTC. This codes for CASSKPNEETQYF.